The entry below gives a single T cell receptor beta chain sequence along with its context. This specimen belongs to a study of T cell changes during pregnancy in multiple sclerosis. The data were produced by immunoSEQ multiplex PCR, yet TCRdb's version contains in-frame clones alone and is incomplete. The repertoire holds tens of thousands of clones, with about 91% as singletons. J was trimmed by 2 bases and V by 4 bases; bases with no gene match: 5. Germline lookup yields CDR1 SGHTA and CDR2 FQGTGA. This CDR3 region has 15 residues. The source was peripheral blood, collected in the first trimester of pregnancy. This TCR came from a female donor with multiple sclerosis, enrolled in a pregnancy study. The rearrangement links TRBV7-3 to TRBJ2-3; TRBD1 matches 8 bases. The chain's CDR3 is CASSSTGGYTDTQYF. CDR3 in DNA: TGTGCCAGCAGCTCAACAGGGGGTTACACAGATACGCAGTATTTT.